The clone carrying this T cell receptor beta chain was detected a few times. The antigen is unknown. In nominal health when sampled, donors likely had unrecorded immune exposures nonetheless. There are 12 residues in the CDR3. V shed 5 bases and J 6 bases; nucleotides not matched to a gene: 4. Looked up from germline, CDR1 is SGHTA and CDR2 is FQGNSA. PCR used 60 Vbeta primers and 13 Jbeta primers. Some clones are missing from TCRdb's copy, which holds only in-frame ones; the method was immunoSEQ multiplex PCR. The table lists about 110,000 clones, about 68% of them singletons. This entry is derived from a study of cytomegalovirus exposure and HLA in healthy donors. Points from the study as a whole: Being productive about 87% or about 30% of the time was typical of most TCR beta V segments in an earlier analysis.

The receptor's source is a young man in good health and CMV-seropositive. V is TRBV7-2 and J is TRBJ2-7, with TRBD2 identical over 7 bases. Sequenced: PBMCs. The CDR3 loop reads CASSRREGEQYF. CDR3 bases: TGTGCCAGCAGCCGCAGGGAGGGCGAGCAGTACTTC. Filled out from reference TRBV7-2 and TRBJ2-7, the complete variable domain reads GAGVSQSPSNKVTEKGKDVELRCDPISGHTALYWYRQSLGQGLEFLIYFQGNSAPDKSGLPSDRFSAERTGGSVSTLTIQRTQQEDSAVYLCASSRREGEQYFGPGTRLTVT.